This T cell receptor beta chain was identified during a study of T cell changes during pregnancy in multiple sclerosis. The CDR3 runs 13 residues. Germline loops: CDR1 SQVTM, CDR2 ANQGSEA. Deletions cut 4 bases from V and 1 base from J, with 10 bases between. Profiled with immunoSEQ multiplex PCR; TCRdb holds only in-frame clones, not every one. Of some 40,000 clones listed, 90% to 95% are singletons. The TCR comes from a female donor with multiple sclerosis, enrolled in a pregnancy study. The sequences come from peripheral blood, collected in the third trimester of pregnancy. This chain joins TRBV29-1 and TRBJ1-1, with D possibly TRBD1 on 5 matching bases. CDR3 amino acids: CSVGRQKNTEAFF. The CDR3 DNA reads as TGCAGCGTTGGACGACAGAAGAACACTGAAGCTTTCTTT.